The entry below describes one T cell receptor (beta chain). Its antigen is undetermined. PCR was performed a second time for about 6 to 11 cycles using a sample-barcoded 5' primer and a J-beta primer mix. From the 5' RACE reads, TCRdb called clonotypes with MiXCR, one entry per CDR3 protein. The table has just over 800,000 distinct CDR3 sequences, roughly 60% seen once; the top ten hold 28%. These data belong to a study of blood T cells in healthy people across ages. As for the study in general: Through template switching, about one barcoded beta molecule was captured per two T cells, as measured in model experiments. Study outcomes and limitations: The study could not conclusively compare naive and antigen-experienced cells, given its unsorted PBMCs. Estimates of diversity drawn from one million T cells were considered underestimates.

Whenever a sample was processed, at least 6.5 million PBMCs were isolated. The receptor's source is a man aged 30-40 years in good health. The sample consisted of blood.

The CDR3 region is CASSTTVSSYNSPLHF. In DNA, the CDR3 is TGTGCCAGCAGCACCACAGTGAGCTCCTATAATTCACCCCTCCACTTT. V gene TRBV7-6 combines with J gene TRBJ1-6; no firm D call. Trimming cost V 5 bases and J 0 bases, with 11 bases left between them. CDR1 is SGHVS, CDR2 FNYEAQ, per germline. The CDR3 runs 16 residues. Using reference TRBV7-6 and TRBJ1-6 for the parts outside the CDR3, the full variable domain is GAGVSQSPRYKVTKRGQDVALRCDPISGHVSLYWYRQALGQGPEFLTYFNYEAQQDKSGLPNDRFSAERPEGSISTLTIQRTEQRDSAMYRCASSTTVSSYNSPLHFGNGTRLTVT.